The T cell receptor (beta chain) under discussion was sequenced for a study of CD8+ T cells in alopecia areata. CDR3 length: 17 residues. Trimming took 4 bases from V and 4 from J; bases not matched to a gene: 15. Germline values: CDR1 MNHEY, CDR2 SMNVEV (reference sequence). TCR sequencing used cDNA made by reverse transcription of extracted RNA. The repertoire was sequenced with immunoSEQ multiplex PCR; TCRdb's copy has only in-frame clones and lacks some. Here the sample spans 150,000 or so clones, 80% to 90% being singletons. This clone was seen more than once but under ten times. This receptor was obtained from a human donor with alopecia areata. The material was CD8+ T cells sorted from blood, obtained at week 0. This sequence joins TRBV27 and TRBJ1-1, with 7 bases aligning to TRBD1. CDR3 amino acids: CASSYSAPGGTVTEAFF. CDR3 nucleotides: TGTGCCAGCAGTTACTCCGCCCCGGGGGGGACAGTCACTGAAGCTTTCTTT.